The next 22 T cell receptor beta chains were all read from a single sample in a study of blood T cell repertoires in COVID-19. Sequencing used immunoSEQ multiplex PCR; TCRdb keeps in-frame clones, though not all of them. The table records approximately 300,000 clones, under 90% of them present only once. Material: PBMCs or T cells enriched from blood (not recorded which). The source of these receptors is a woman aged 30 to 39 who had recovered from COVID-19.

This clone came up once. V gene TRBV4-2 combines with J gene TRBJ1-1; TRBD1 aligns across 10 bases. This CDR3 contains 14 residues. Germline loops: CDR1 LGHNA, CDR2 YNFKEQ. V lost 1 base to trimming and J lost 7 bases; unmatched junction nucleotides: 3. The CDR3: CASSQGQGAVEAFF. CDR3 coding DNA: TGTGCCAGCAGCCAAGGACAGGGGGCGGTTGAAGCTTTCTTT.

CDR3 sequence (DNA): TGTGCCAGCTCACCAGGGGCCTTCAGCGAATACGAGCAGTACTTC. As protein: CASSPGAFSEYEQYF. This chain connects TRBV18 to TRBJ2-7; maybe TRBD1 (5 bases). The V end lost 2 bases, the J end lost 4 bases, and 15 bases lay between the germline ends. The germline V gene has CDR1 KGHSH and CDR2 LQKENI. The CDR3 covers 15 residues.

The rearrangement uses TRBV6-2 or TRBV6-3 and TRBJ2-7; TRBD2 matches 11 bases. V trimming: 1 base; J trimming: 1 base; junction bases outside the gene matches: 3. This CDR3 spans 16 amino acids. Germline V gene lookup returns CDR1 MNHEY and CDR2 SVGEGT. The CDR3 is CASSYYGTSGSYEQYF. As DNA, the CDR3 is TGTGCCAGCAGTTACTACGGGACTAGCGGATCCTACGAGCAGTACTTC.

This clone has only a few counts. CDR3 residues: CASSPNRGAGTGELFF. In nucleotides, the CDR3 is TGTGCCAGCAGCCCCAACAGGGGCGCGGGGACCGGGGAGCTGTTTTTT. The rearrangement joins TRBV7-9 to TRBJ2-2, with a possible D match to TRBD1 (7 bases). V dropped 5 bases and J dropped 5 bases, with 18 bases sitting between them. Germline CDR1 and CDR2: SEHNR and FQNEAQ (reference sequence). The CDR3 length is 16 residues. The full variable domain, with the rest looked up from reference TRBV7-9 and TRBJ2-2, is DTGVSQNPRHKITKRGQNVTFRCDPISEHNRLYWYRQTLGQGPEFLTYFQNEAQLEKSRLLSDRFSAERPKGSFSTLEIQRTEQGDSAMYLCASSPNRGAGTGELFFGEGSRLTVL.

J is TRBJ2-7 and V is TRBV18, with D tentatively TRBD1 (6 bases). The CDR3 has 16 residues. The V and J ends lost 6 bases and 7 bases respectively, with 25 bases between them. Germline lookup yields CDR1 KGHSH and CDR2 LQKENI. The CDR3: CASSPTSPTGAREQYF. In DNA form, the CDR3 reads TGTGCCAGCTCGCCTACTTCACCGACAGGCGCGAGGGAGCAGTACTTC.

The chain employs TRBV5-4 and TRBJ2-3, with D possibly TRBD1 on 6 matching bases. The germline gives CDR1 SGHNT, CDR2 YYREEE (reference sequence). The CDR3 runs 16 residues. V shed 2 bases and J shed 0 bases, with 13 bases lying between them. The CDR3 sequence is CASSLEDSPSTDTQYF. The CDR3 DNA follows: TGTGCCAGCAGCTTAGAGGACAGCCCTAGCACAGATACGCAGTATTTT.

V usage is TRBV11-1 and J usage is TRBJ1-1, with D tentatively TRBD1 (5 bases). CDR1 and CDR2 from the germline V gene are SGHAT and FQDESV (reference sequence). Trimming removed 8 bases at V and 4 bases at J, with 17 bases between. CDR3 size: 14 residues. CDR3 in amino acids: CASRRSGRGTEAFF. The CDR3 coding sequence is TGTGCCAGCCGACGGAGCGGGAGGGGCACTGAAGCTTTCTTT.

The genes are TRBV7-9 and TRBJ2-3; the match to TRBD1 covers 10 bases. The CDR3 totals 18 residues. In germline, CDR1 is SEHNR, CDR2 FQNEAQ (reference sequence). V trimming: 3 bases; J trimming: 0 bases; junction bases outside the gene matches: 9. The CDR3 nucleotides are TGTGCCAGCAGCTTTCCACTAGGGACAGGGGATAGCACAGATACGCAGTATTTT. It is translated as CASSFPLGTGDSTDTQYF.

The chain joins TRBV7-2 to TRBJ2-1; no clear D. Per the germline V gene, CDR1 is SGHTA and CDR2 is FQGNSA. The V and J ends lost 5 bases and 0 bases respectively, with 17 bases between them. The CDR3 is made up of 17 amino acids. The CDR3 sequence: CASSPHQSKSSYNEQFF. Written as DNA, the CDR3 is TGTGCCAGCAGCCCTCACCAATCAAAGAGCTCCTACAATGAGCAGTTCTTC.

The CDR3 here is CASSVDVWARGFNEQFF. In DNA form, the CDR3 reads TGTGCCAGCAGCGTAGACGTATGGGCTCGGGGATTTAATGAGCAGTTCTTC. The V and J genes are TRBV9 and TRBJ2-1; weak D call: TRBD2 (5 bases). CDR1 is SGDLS and CDR2 is YYNGEE in the germline V gene. The CDR3 has 17 residues. The V and J ends lost 0 bases and 7 bases respectively, with 20 bases between them.

J is TRBJ1-2 and V is TRBV29-1; 10 positions agree with TRBD1. The ends lost 8 bases at V and 3 bases at J; junction bases unmatched: 6. Germline V CDR1 and CDR2: SQVTM, ANQGSEA. The CDR3 extends over 13 amino acids. In DNA, the CDR3 is TGCAGCACACGGACAGGGGGTGACTATGGCTACACCTTC. Translated: CSTRTGGDYGYTF. Variable domain in full (rest from reference TRBV29-1 and TRBJ1-2): SAVISQKPSRDICQRGTSLTIQCQVDSQVTMMFWYRQQPGQSLTLIATANQGSEATYESGFVIDKFPISRPNLTFSTLTVSNMSPEDSSIYLCSTRTGGDYGYTFGSGTRLTVV.

The chain links TRBV7-2 to TRBJ1-2, with 7 nucleotides matching TRBD1. Germline-derived CDR1 and CDR2 are SGHTA and FQGNSA. The CDR3 is 17 amino acids. Trimming took 4 bases from V and 6 from J; bases not matched to a gene: 17. DNA of the CDR3: TGTGCCAGCAGCTCACATGGGGGGCTGACAGGGCTCCATGGCTACACCTTC. This sequence encodes CASSSHGGLTGLHGYTF. Full variable domain (missing parts from reference TRBV7-2 and TRBJ1-2): GAGVSQSPSNKVTEKGKDVELRCDPISGHTALYWYRQSLGQGLEFLIYFQGNSAPDKSGLPSDRFSAERTGGSVSTLTIQRTQQEDSAVYLCASSSHGGLTGLHGYTFGSGTRLTVV.

This clone showed up just once. The V and J genes are TRBV7-2 and TRBJ2-7; 9 nucleotides match TRBD1. This CDR3 has 14 residues. CDR1 and CDR2 (germline): SGHTA, FQGNSA. The V and J ends lost 4 bases and 3 bases, in that order; junction bases with no gene match: 4. The CDR3 nucleotides read TGTGCCAGCAGCTGGGGACAGGGATTCTACGAGCAGTACTTC. Translating gives CASSWGQGFYEQYF.

The DNA of the CDR3 is TGTGCCTGGAGTGTAACGAGAGACACTGAAGCTTTCTTT. As protein: CAWSVTRDTEAFF. This chain links TRBV30 with TRBJ1-1; D gene ambiguous. Per the germline V gene, CDR1 is GTSNPN and CDR2 is SVGIG (reference sequence). This CDR3 spans 13 amino acids. The V end lost 0 bases, the J end lost 3 bases, and 8 bases lay between the germline ends.

The chain couples TRBV28 to TRBJ2-1, with D perhaps matching TRBD2 (6 bases). This CDR3 spans 16 amino acids. Deletions cut 1 base from V and 3 bases from J, with 13 bases between. Germline loops: CDR1 MDHEN, CDR2 SYDVKM. The CDR3, as DNA: TGTGCCAGCAGTTTATTGACGGGAGTCGGCTACAATGAGCAGTTCTTC. This translates into CASSLLTGVGYNEQFF.

This sequence joins TRBV9 and TRBJ2-3, with D perhaps matching TRBD2 (6 bases). Trimming stripped 4 bases from V and 4 bases from J, with 16 bases between. The germline V gene encodes CDR1 SGDLS and CDR2 YYNGEE. The CDR3 is 15 residues long. The CDR3, as DNA: TGTGCCAGCAGCCCCTACGCTAGCGTAGCAGATACGCAGTATTTT. Amino acid sequence: CASSPYASVADTQYF.

The rearrangement joins TRBV18 to TRBJ2-3; 7 positions agree with TRBD2. The trim removed 2 bases at V and 4 bases at J, leaving 9 bases unmatched. In germline, CDR1 is KGHSH, CDR2 LQKENI. This CDR3 contains 16 residues. In DNA, the CDR3 is TGTGCCAGCTCACCAGGGACTAATAGAATCTCAGATACGCAGTATTTT. Protein: CASSPGTNRISDTQYF.

The chain couples TRBV3-1 (or the pseudogene TRBV3-2) to TRBJ1-2; D ambiguous. Germline-derived CDR1 and CDR2 are LGHDT and YNNKEL (reference sequence). V was cut by 1 base and J by 2 bases, with 5 bases left in between. CDR3 length equals 13 residues. The CDR3 DNA reads as TGTGCCAGCAGCCAAGGGGAGAACTATGGCTACACCTTC. This codes for CASSQGENYGYTF.

The V and J genes are TRBV4-1 and TRBJ2-7; D call uncertain. Germline CDR1 MGHRA, CDR2 YSYEKL. Trimming pared 1 base from V and 7 bases from J, leaving 17 bases between. The CDR3 covers 15 residues. CDR3 sequence reads: CASSQAIGYRWEQYF. CDR3 DNA sequence: TGCGCCAGCAGCCAAGCGATCGGGTACCGTTGGGAGCAGTACTTC.

V and J are TRBV18 and TRBJ1-1, with TRBD1 as a possible D gene (5 bases). Trimming stripped 6 bases from V and 2 bases from J, with 10 bases between. Per germline, CDR1 KGHSH and CDR2 LQKENI. This CDR3 is built from 13 residues. The CDR3: CASSMGLNTEAFF. The CDR3 DNA reads as TGTGCCAGCTCGATGGGACTAAACACTGAAGCTTTCTTT.

V is TRBV27 and J is TRBJ1-1; 7 positions agree with TRBD1. CDR3 length equals 14 residues. The J segment lost 5 bases and the V segment lost 5 bases, leaving 8 bases of the junction unmatched. Germline V gene sequence: CDR1 MNHEY, CDR2 SMNVEV (reference sequence). The CDR3 reads CASSSRGRITEAFF. The CDR3 nucleotides read TGTGCCAGCAGTAGTAGGGGGCGTATAACTGAAGCTTTCTTT.

J is TRBJ1-5 and V is TRBV6-5, with D perhaps matching TRBD1 (5 bases). In germline, CDR1 is MNHEY, CDR2 SVGAGI. The ends were cut back, 6 bases at V and 3 bases at J, with 12 bases in the middle. This CDR3 spans 14 amino acids. The chain's CDR3 is CASSTDSNNQPQHF. The CDR3 nucleotides are TGTGCCAGCAGCACAGACAGTAACAATCAGCCCCAGCATTTT.